This T cell receptor beta chain was sequenced in a study of blood T cell repertoires in COVID-19. Study information: The United States, Italy and Spain supplied acute and convalescent COVID-19 samples. Nucleic acid was either cDNA or gDNA, and it came from T cells, B-cell-depleted T cells, or PBMCs.

Original handling: It was from reference gene primer amplification that nucleated cell counts were estimated. Some clones are missing from TCRdb's copy, which holds only in-frame ones; the method was immunoSEQ multiplex PCR. The V and J calls and clone size come from that table; D and trimming were worked out from the DNA. The sample lists 45,000 to 60,000 clones; under 90% were seen once. The sequencing sample was made of peripheral blood. This clonotype originated in a woman older than 75 with acute or convalescent COVID-19.

The DNA of the CDR3 is TGTGCCAGCAATAACCGCGCGGGACAGGGGTACGAGCAGTACTTC. Its translation is CASNNRAGQGYEQYF. The rearrangement uses TRBV6-5 and TRBJ2-7; 10 bases align to TRBD1. CDR1 is MNHEY and CDR2 is SVGAGI in the germline V gene. This CDR3 spans 15 amino acids. After removal of 7 bases from V and 4 bases from J, the junction contained 10 bases not matched to a gene.